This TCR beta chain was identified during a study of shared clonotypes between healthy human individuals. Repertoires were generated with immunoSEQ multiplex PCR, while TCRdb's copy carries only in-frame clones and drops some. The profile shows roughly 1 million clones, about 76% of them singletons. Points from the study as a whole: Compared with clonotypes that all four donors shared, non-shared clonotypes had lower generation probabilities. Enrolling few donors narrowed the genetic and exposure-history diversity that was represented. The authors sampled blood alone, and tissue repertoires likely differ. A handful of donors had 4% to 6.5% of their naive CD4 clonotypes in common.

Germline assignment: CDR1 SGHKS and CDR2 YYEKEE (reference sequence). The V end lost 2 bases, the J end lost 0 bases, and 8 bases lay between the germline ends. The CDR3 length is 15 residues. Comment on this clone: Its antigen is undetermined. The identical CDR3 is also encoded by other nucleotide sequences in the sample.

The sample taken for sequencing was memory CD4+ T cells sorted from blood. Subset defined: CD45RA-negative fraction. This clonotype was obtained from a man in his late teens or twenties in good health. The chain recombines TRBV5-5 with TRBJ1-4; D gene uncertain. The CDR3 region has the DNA TGTGCCAGCAGCTTCCTCGGTGCAACTAATGAAAAACTGTTTTTT. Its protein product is CASSFLGATNEKLFF.